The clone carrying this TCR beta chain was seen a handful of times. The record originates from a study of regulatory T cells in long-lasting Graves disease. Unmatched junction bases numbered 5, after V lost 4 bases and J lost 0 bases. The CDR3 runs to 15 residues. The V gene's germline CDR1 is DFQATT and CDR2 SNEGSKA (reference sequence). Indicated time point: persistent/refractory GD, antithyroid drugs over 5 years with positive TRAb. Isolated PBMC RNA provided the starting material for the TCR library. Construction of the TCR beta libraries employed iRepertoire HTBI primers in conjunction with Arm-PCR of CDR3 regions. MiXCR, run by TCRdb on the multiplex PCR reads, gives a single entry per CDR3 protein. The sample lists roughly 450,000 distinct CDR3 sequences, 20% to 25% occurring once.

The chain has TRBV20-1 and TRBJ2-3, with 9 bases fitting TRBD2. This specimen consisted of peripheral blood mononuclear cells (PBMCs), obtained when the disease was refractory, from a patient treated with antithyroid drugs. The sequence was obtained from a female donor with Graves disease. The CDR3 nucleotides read TGCAGTGCTATACTCCTAGCGGGAAGCACAGATACGCAGTATTTT. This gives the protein CSAILLAGSTDTQYF.